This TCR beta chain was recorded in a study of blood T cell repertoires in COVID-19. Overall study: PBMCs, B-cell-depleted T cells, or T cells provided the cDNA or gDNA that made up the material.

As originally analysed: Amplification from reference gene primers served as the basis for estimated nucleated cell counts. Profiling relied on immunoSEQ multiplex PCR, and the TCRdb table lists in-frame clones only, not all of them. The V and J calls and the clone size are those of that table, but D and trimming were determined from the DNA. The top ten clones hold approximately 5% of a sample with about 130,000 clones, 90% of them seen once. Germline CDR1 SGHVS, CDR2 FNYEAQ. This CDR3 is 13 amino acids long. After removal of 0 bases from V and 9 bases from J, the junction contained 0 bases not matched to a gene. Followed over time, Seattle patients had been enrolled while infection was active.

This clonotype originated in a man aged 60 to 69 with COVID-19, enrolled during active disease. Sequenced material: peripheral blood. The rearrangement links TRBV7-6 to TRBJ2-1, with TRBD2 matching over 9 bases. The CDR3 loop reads CASSLAREGEQFF. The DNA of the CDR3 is TGTGCCAGCAGCTTAGCGCGGGAGGGTGAGCAGTTCTTC.